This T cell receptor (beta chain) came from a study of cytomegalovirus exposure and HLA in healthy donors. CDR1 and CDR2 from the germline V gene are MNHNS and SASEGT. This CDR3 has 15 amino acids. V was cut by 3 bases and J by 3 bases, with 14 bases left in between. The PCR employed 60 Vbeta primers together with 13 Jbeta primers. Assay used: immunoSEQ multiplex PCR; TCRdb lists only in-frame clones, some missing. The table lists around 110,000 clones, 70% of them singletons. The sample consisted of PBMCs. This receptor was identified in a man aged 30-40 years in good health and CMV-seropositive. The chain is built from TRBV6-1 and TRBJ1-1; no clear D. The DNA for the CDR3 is TGTGCCAGCAGTGATGTGGGAGGGAGGGACACTGAAGCTTTCTTT. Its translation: CASSDVGGRDTEAFF.